Listed here are 25 T cell receptor beta chains from one sample, sequenced in a study of cytomegalovirus exposure and HLA in healthy donors (dated by TCRdb to 2015 to 2018). The library was prepared using the immunoSEQ multiplex PCR assay. For the multiplex PCR, a mixture combining 60 forward primers for TCR Vbeta segments and 13 reverse primers for TCR Jbeta segments was used. Imported from immuneACCESS, the table was reduced by TCRdb to in-frame sequences with V and J called. These copies leave out some clones; in studies compared against another copy, an unresolved V gene accounts for under half, and the cause of the remainder is not known. This sample lists roughly 120,000 clones; around three quarters were detected once. The ten largest clones capture around 5% of the sample. The specimen sequenced was PBMCs. The receptors derive from a man aged 30 to 45 in good health and CMV-seropositive.

About this clone: Other DNA sequences in the same sample also yield this CDR3. The CDR3, as DNA: TGTGCCAGCAGCCCGGGGACTTCTAACTATGGCTACACCTTC. It yields the protein CASSPGTSNYGYTF. This sequence joins TRBV11-2 and TRBJ1-2; D may be TRBD1 (5 bases). The length of the CDR3 is 14 residues. Germline CDR1 is SGHAT and CDR2 is FQNNGV. V lost 5 bases to trimming and J lost 0 bases, with 10 bases between them.

This clone has just one count. V is TRBV11-2 and J is TRBJ2-1; a weak D match, TRBD2 (5 bases). Germline CDR1 is SGHAT and CDR2 is FQNNGV. The V end was cut by 3 bases, the J end by 6 bases, with 21 bases between. The CDR3 totals 17 residues. The CDR3 is CASSFGRLSLIPNEQFF. The CDR3 nucleotides read TGTGCCAGCAGCTTCGGGCGACTATCCCTTATACCCAATGAGCAGTTCTTC.

The chain joins TRBV29-1 to TRBJ1-2; possible D gene TRBD1, 5 bases. Deletions cut 4 bases from V and 2 bases from J, with 8 bases between. The CDR3 runs to 12 residues. Germline V gene sequence: CDR1 SQVTM, CDR2 ANQGSEA. In nucleotides, the CDR3 is TGCAGCGTTGTGACAGCCAACTATGGCTACACCTTC. Its translation: CSVVTANYGYTF.

The chain recombines TRBV7-2 with TRBJ2-3; a weak D match, TRBD2 (6 bases). CDR1 and CDR2 (germline): SGHTA, FQGNSA. The CDR3 consists of 15 residues. With 0 bases removed from V and 3 bases from J, the gap between germline ends came to 10 bases. CDR3 amino acids: CASSLAPAGTDTQYF. In DNA, the CDR3 is TGTGCCAGCAGCTTAGCGCCCGCGGGAACAGATACGCAGTATTTT.

This chain connects TRBV4-3 to TRBJ1-1; D is possibly TRBD1 (5 bases). This CDR3 has 16 amino acids. The germline V gene encodes CDR1 LGHNA and CDR2 YSLEER. Trimming stripped 1 base from V and 5 bases from J, with 17 bases between. The chain's CDR3 is CASSQGWMGGSTEAFF. Written as DNA, the CDR3 is TGCGCCAGCAGCCAAGGGTGGATGGGGGGGTCGACTGAAGCTTTCTTT.

The CDR3 protein is CASRDLGISTEAFF. In DNA form, the CDR3 reads TGTGCCAGCAGGGACTTGGGCATTAGCACTGAAGCTTTCTTT. The gene calls are TRBV7-9 and TRBJ1-1; D unclear. Trimming cost V 6 bases and J 4 bases, with 15 bases left between them. The CDR3 has 14 residues. The V gene's germline CDR1 is SEHNR and CDR2 FQNEAQ (reference sequence).

Notes on this clone: One end of the junction varies from germline; a read error may be responsible. The same CDR3 can be traced to other DNA sequences in this sample. The V and J genes are TRBV6-1 and TRBJ1-2; the match to TRBD1 covers 9 bases. This CDR3 region has 15 residues. The germline CDR1 and CDR2 sequences are MNHNS and SASEGT. DNA for the CDR3: TGTGCCAGCAACATCAGGACAGGGGAAGGGTATGGCTACACTTTC. Translated, it gives CASNIRTGEGYGYTF.

The chain employs TRBV28 and TRBJ2-7; TRBD2 matches 12 bases. The germline CDR1 and CDR2 sequences are MDHEN and SYDVKM. Trimming at V came to 6 bases and at J to 5 bases, leaving 5 bases not matched to a gene. The CDR3 extends over 14 amino acids. The CDR3 is CASSRLAGVHEQYF. CDR3 coding DNA: TGTGCCAGCAGCAGACTAGCGGGGGTTCACGAGCAGTACTTC.

The chain joins TRBV6-4 to TRBJ2-1, with 7 bases fitting TRBD1. CDR3 size: 14 residues. With V trimmed by 4 bases and J by 6 bases, 6 bases remained unmatched. The germline V gene has CDR1 MRHNA and CDR2 SNTAGT. CDR3 sequence reads: CASSVGQETNEQFF. In nucleotides, the CDR3 is TGTGCCAGCAGTGTAGGACAGGAGACCAATGAGCAGTTCTTC.

V gene TRBV10-3 combines with J gene TRBJ1-2; 9 nucleotides match TRBD1. The V gene's germline CDR1 is ENHRY and CDR2 SYGVKD. Trimming cost V 4 bases and J 5 bases; bases outside gene matches: 5. The CDR3 loop spans 14 amino acids. The CDR3 sequence: CAISARGQGYGYTF. The CDR3 bases are TGTGCCATCAGTGCTAGGGGACAGGGTTATGGCTACACCTTC.

This clone was detected once. The rearrangement links TRBV2 to TRBJ1-1; D might be TRBD1 (6 bases). Germline CDR1 reads SNHLY; CDR2 reads FYNNEI. This CDR3 has 14 residues. Trimming removed 8 bases from V and 5 bases from J, with 18 bases in between. The CDR3 spells CASPFRTARTEAFF. CDR3 bases: TGTGCCAGCCCCTTCCGGACAGCCAGAACTGAAGCTTTCTTT.

This chain joins TRBV27 and TRBJ1-2, with 7 bases lining up with TRBD1. This CDR3 has 14 amino acids. CDR1 MNHEY and CDR2 SMNVEV come from the germline V gene (reference sequence). Germline trimming cut 5 bases from V and 4 bases from J; bases unmatched to any gene: 7. CDR3 DNA: TGTGCCAGCAGTCCCGCCGGGACAGTCTATGGCTACACCTTC. Protein sequence: CASSPAGTVYGYTF.

The chain joins TRBV5-8 to TRBJ2-3, with 8 bases lining up with TRBD2. This CDR3 is built from 16 residues. Looked up from germline, CDR1 is SGHTS and CDR2 is YDEGEE. Trimming at V came to 3 bases and at J to 4 bases, leaving 10 bases not matched to a gene. The CDR3 sequence is CASSSPRVRGADTQYF. In nucleotides, the CDR3 is TGTGCCAGCAGCTCTCCTCGGGTGCGGGGGGCAGATACGCAGTATTTT.

The sample holds a few counts of this clone. The chain carries TRBV5-1 and TRBJ1-3; the D gene is possibly TRBD1 (6 bases). V was cut by 0 bases and J by 2 bases, with 12 bases left in between. The germline V gene has CDR1 SGHRS and CDR2 YFSETQ. This CDR3 has 16 amino acids. For the CDR3, the DNA is TGCGCCAGCAGCTTGGCCAGGGGAAAGGCTGGAAACACCATATATTTT. Its translation is CASSLARGKAGNTIYF.

The chain uses TRBV5-6 and TRBJ2-4; the match to TRBD2 covers 9 bases. Germline trimming cut 1 base from V and 11 bases from J; bases unmatched to any gene: 10. The germline gives CDR1 SGHDT, CDR2 YYEEEE. The CDR3 spans 15 residues. The CDR3 DNA sequence: TGTGCCAGCAGCTTGTTCGGTAGCGGGGGTCGGGTTCAGTACTTC. This codes for CASSLFGSGGRVQYF.

This clone came up a few times. The J gene is TRBJ2-5, the V gene TRBV6-1, with D possibly matching TRBD1 (7 bases). Germline CDR1 MNHNS, CDR2 SASEGT. The CDR3 has 16 amino acids. Deletions cut 1 base from V and 1 base from J, with 13 bases between. The CDR3 loop reads CASSEVTGRSQETQYF. The CDR3 region has the DNA TGTGCCAGCAGTGAAGTGACAGGGAGGTCCCAAGAGACCCAGTACTTC.

The chain is built from TRBV5-1 and TRBJ2-1, with 11 bases lining up with TRBD1. The CDR3 is made up of 15 amino acids. V trimming: 4 bases; J trimming: 7 bases; junction bases outside the gene matches: 7. Looked up from germline, CDR1 is SGHRS and CDR2 is YFSETQ. The CDR3 spells CASSTGQGAMNEQFF. CDR3 coding DNA: TGCGCCAGCAGCACCGGACAGGGGGCTATGAATGAGCAGTTCTTC.

The chain joins TRBV2 to TRBJ2-7, with 13 bases matching TRBD2. CDR3 length equals 14 residues. CDR1 is SNHLY and CDR2 is FYNNEI in the germline V gene. After removal of 11 bases from V and 3 bases from J, the junction contained 7 bases not matched to a gene. The CDR3 DNA follows: TGTGCCGGACGACTAGCGGGGGGAAACTACGAGCAGTACTTC. This sequence encodes CAGRLAGGNYEQYF. The variable domain in full, with the rest retrieved from reference TRBV2 and TRBJ2-7, is EPEVTQTPSHQVTQMGQEVILRCVPISNHLYFYWYRQILGQKVEFLVSFYNNEISEKSEIFDDQFSVERPDGSNFTLKIRSTKLEDSAMYFCAGRLAGGNYEQYFGPGTRLTVT.

The chain is built from TRBV30 and TRBJ1-1; D unresolved. Trimming cost V 4 bases and J 1 base, with 10 bases left between them. This CDR3 contains 13 residues. Germline V gene sequence: CDR1 GTSNPN, CDR2 SVGIG (reference sequence). The CDR3 nucleotides are TGTGCCTGGATTAGCGCGGGGAACACTGAAGCTTTCTTT. Residues: CAWISAGNTEAFF.

The rearrangement uses TRBV7-7 and TRBJ2-2, with 10 bases that match TRBD1. This CDR3 is 16 amino acids long. CDR1 is SSHAT, CDR2 FNYEAQ, per germline (reference sequence). The junction had 5 bases not matched to a gene; V was cut back by 6 bases and J by 1 base. The DNA for the CDR3 is TGTGCCAGCAGTCCCGGGACAGGGGTGAACACCGGGGAGCTGTTTTTT. Protein: CASSPGTGVNTGELFF.

This clone has only one observation. The chain has TRBV11-2 and TRBJ1-1; tentative D call: TRBD1 (5 bases). Germline V gene sequence: CDR1 SGHAT, CDR2 FQNNGV. V shed 5 bases and J shed 4 bases, with 20 bases lying between them. This CDR3 has 16 amino acids. In DNA, the CDR3 is TGTGCCAGCAGCCCTTCGGAGGGGAAATGGGTCACTGAAGCTTTCTTT. Translating gives CASSPSEGKWVTEAFF. The full variable domain, rest sourced from reference TRBV11-2 and TRBJ1-1, is EAGVAQSPRYKIIEKRQSVAFWCNPISGHATLYWYQQILGQGPKLLIQFQNNGVVDDSQLPKDRFSAERLKGVDSTLKIQPAKLEDSAVYLCASSPSEGKWVTEAFFGQGTRLTVV.

The chain is built from TRBV5-1 and TRBJ2-7; 7 positions match TRBD1. The CDR3 is made up of 15 amino acids. Looked up from germline, CDR1 is SGHRS and CDR2 is YFSETQ. The trim removed 4 bases at V and 3 bases at J, leaving 10 bases unmatched. The CDR3 region has the DNA TGCGCCAGCAGCCGCCTGGGACAGAAGGACTACGAGCAGTACTTC. This codes for CASSRLGQKDYEQYF.

CDR3: CASSLAPGQQGPEAFF. CDR3 DNA: TGTGCCAGCAGCTTAGCCCCGGGACAGCAAGGGCCTGAAGCTTTCTTT. The gene calls are TRBV7-2 and TRBJ1-1, with TRBD1 matching over 7 bases. The germline V gene has CDR1 SGHTA and CDR2 FQGNSA. The CDR3 spans 16 residues. Unmatched junction bases numbered 10, after V lost 0 bases and J lost 6 bases. The variable domain in full, completed from reference TRBV7-2 and TRBJ1-1, reads GAGVSQSPSNKVTEKGKDVELRCDPISGHTALYWYRQSLGQGLEFLIYFQGNSAPDKSGLPSDRFSAERTGGSVSTLTIQRTQQEDSAVYLCASSLAPGQQGPEAFFGQGTRLTVV.

This rearrangement joins TRBV5-5 to TRBJ1-1, with D perhaps TRBD1 (5 bases). This CDR3 has 15 residues. V shed 3 bases and J shed 0 bases, with 12 bases lying between them. CDR1 SGHKS and CDR2 YYEKEE come from the germline V gene (reference sequence). The CDR3 DNA sequence: TGTGCCAGCAGCTCGGAGTGGGGGGTGAACACTGAAGCTTTCTTT. Protein: CASSSEWGVNTEAFF.

The V call is TRBV29-1, the J call TRBJ1-2; 7 bases are a match to TRBD1. V gave up 7 bases and J gave up 2 bases; unmatched junction bases: 10. This CDR3 comprises 14 residues. Germline CDR1 is SQVTM and CDR2 is ANQGSEA. CDR3: CSAGDRDINYGYTF. The CDR3 coding sequence is TGCAGCGCCGGAGACAGGGACATAAACTATGGCTACACCTTC.